A selection of T cell receptor beta chains follows, all from one sample in a study of cytomegalovirus exposure and HLA in healthy donors. Generated by immunoSEQ multiplex PCR, the TCRdb table keeps only in-frame clones and is missing some. The profile covers 200,000 to 300,000 clones, with approximately 85% appearing a single time and about 2% taken by the ten largest. The sample was PBMCs. These receptors were collected from a middle-aged woman in good health and CMV-seropositive. Both conserved end residues are part of each CDR3. The D gene is left open where the match is weak. Clone size is stated in some rows and not others, as once, few, many or a class when expanded.

CDR3aa: CASSEDRPRSTEAFF
CDR3nt: TGTGCCAGCAGTGAAGACCGGCCGCGGAGCACTGAAGCTTTCTTT
v_gene: TRBV2
abundance: once
j_gene: TRBJ1-1
d_gene: -

CDR3aa: CASRGDRGLTLNYGYTF
CDR3nt: TGTGCCAGCAGAGGCGACAGGGGGCTTACCCTTAACTATGGCTACACCTTC
v_gene: TRBV27
abundance: -
j_gene: TRBJ1-2
d_gene: TRBD1

CDR3aa: CAISEGETGWYNEQFF
CDR3nt: TGTGCCATCAGTGAGGGGGAGACAGGGTGGTACAATGAGCAGTTCTTC
v_gene: TRBV10-3
abundance: once
j_gene: TRBJ2-1
d_gene: TRBD1

CDR3aa: CASSSMTEDSETQYF
CDR3nt: TGCGCCAGCAGCTCGATGACTGAGGACTCGGAGACCCAGTACTTC
v_gene: TRBV5-1
abundance: -
j_gene: TRBJ2-5
d_gene: -

CDR3aa: CAIRSGERQPQHF
CDR3nt: TGTGCCATCAGATCGGGGGAACGTCAGCCCCAGCATTTT
v_gene: TRBV10-3
abundance: few
j_gene: TRBJ1-5
d_gene: -

CDR3aa: CASSFAPVVRSSYNEQFF
CDR3nt: TGTGCCAGCAGTTTTGCCCCTGTGGTAAGGAGTTCCTACAATGAGCAGTTCTTC
v_gene: TRBV28
abundance: -
j_gene: TRBJ2-1
d_gene: -

CDR3aa: CASSHSSYEQYF
CDR3nt: TGTGCCAGCAGCCACAGCTCCTACGAGCAGTACTTC
v_gene: TRBV14
abundance: -
j_gene: TRBJ2-7
d_gene: -

CDR3aa: CASSLLDTQYF
CDR3nt: TGTGCCAGCAGCCTCTTAGATACGCAGTATTTT
v_gene: TRBV11-2
abundance: -
j_gene: TRBJ2-3
d_gene: -

CDR3aa: CSVRSGTYEQYF
CDR3nt: TGCAGCGTTCGGAGCGGAACCTACGAGCAGTACTTC
v_gene: TRBV29-1
abundance: -
j_gene: TRBJ2-7
d_gene: -

CDR3aa: CASSQDWDREETQYF
CDR3nt: TGCGCCAGCAGCCAAGATTGGGACAGGGAAGAGACCCAGTACTTC
v_gene: TRBV4-3
abundance: -
j_gene: TRBJ2-5
d_gene: TRBD1

CDR3aa: CASSLQGGSFEQYF
CDR3nt: TGCGCCAGCAGCTTGCAAGGCGGGAGTTTCGAGCAGTACTTC
v_gene: TRBV5-1
abundance: -
j_gene: TRBJ2-7
d_gene: TRBD2

CDR3aa: CASSTGTSVGGDTGELFF
CDR3nt: TGCGCCAGCAGCACCGGGACTAGCGTAGGTGGAGACACCGGGGAGCTGTTTTTT
v_gene: TRBV5-1
abundance: -
j_gene: TRBJ2-2
d_gene: TRBD2

CDR3aa: CASGLVRGTGANGLTF
CDR3nt: TGTGCTAGTGGTTTGGTTAGGGGGACCGGGGCCAACGGCCTGACTTTC
v_gene: TRBV12-5
abundance: -
j_gene: TRBJ2-6
d_gene: -

CDR3aa: CASSFTGGKETQYF
CDR3nt: TGTGCCAGCAGTTTCACAGGGGGAAAAGAGACCCAGTACTTC
v_gene: TRBV11-1
abundance: -
j_gene: TRBJ2-5
d_gene: TRBD1

CDR3aa: CASSPRLAGHTGELFF
CDR3nt: TGCGCCAGCAGCCCTCGGCTAGCGGGACATACCGGGGAGCTGTTTTTT
v_gene: TRBV4-3
abundance: few
j_gene: TRBJ2-2
d_gene: TRBD2

CDR3aa: CATDRGETQYF
CDR3nt: TGTGCCACCGACAGGGGTGAGACCCAGTACTTC
v_gene: TRBV6-5
abundance: -
j_gene: TRBJ2-5
d_gene: TRBD1

CDR3aa: CASGIALAGTYNEQFF
CDR3nt: TGTGCTAGTGGAATCGCTCTGGCGGGAACCTACAATGAGCAGTTCTTC
v_gene: TRBV12-5
abundance: -
j_gene: TRBJ2-1
d_gene: -

CDR3aa: CASSLLAGGDQPQHF
CDR3nt: TGTGCCAGCAGCTTGCTGGCAGGCGGGGATCAGCCCCAGCATTTT
v_gene: TRBV5-6
abundance: few
j_gene: TRBJ1-5
d_gene: -

CDR3aa: CASSLGLAGDTQYF
CDR3nt: TGTGCCAGCAGCTTGGGACTAGCGGGAGATACGCAGTATTTT
v_gene: TRBV7-3
abundance: -
j_gene: TRBJ2-3
d_gene: TRBD2

CDR3aa: CASSLETGMNTEAFF
CDR3nt: TGCGCCAGCAGCTTAGAGACAGGCATGAACACTGAAGCTTTCTTT
v_gene: TRBV5-1
abundance: -
j_gene: TRBJ1-1
d_gene: -

CDR3aa: CASSRDGREGQFF
CDR3nt: TGTGCCAGCAGTCGGGACGGTAGGGAGGGGCAGTTCTTC
v_gene: TRBV6-6
abundance: -
j_gene: TRBJ2-1
d_gene: TRBD2

CDR3aa: CACGGQPSYEQYF
CDR3nt: TGTGCCTGCGGAGGCCAACCTTCCTACGAGCAGTACTTC
v_gene: TRBV27
abundance: -
j_gene: TRBJ2-7
d_gene: -

CDR3aa: CASSMTGLSYDEQFF
CDR3nt: TGTGCCAGCAGTATGACAGGGCTTAGCTACGATGAGCAGTTCTTC
v_gene: TRBV6-5
abundance: -
j_gene: TRBJ2-1
d_gene: TRBD1

CDR3aa: CASSMRGSGRTDTQYF
CDR3nt: TGTGCCAGTAGTATGAGGGGTAGCGGGCGCACAGATACGCAGTATTTT
v_gene: TRBV19
abundance: -
j_gene: TRBJ2-3
d_gene: TRBD2

CDR3aa: CSAPSGVEAFF
CDR3nt: TGCAGTGCCCCTTCAGGGGTTGAAGCTTTCTTT
v_gene: TRBV20-1
abundance: -
j_gene: TRBJ1-1
d_gene: -

CDR3aa: CASSKGTSGSRNTGELFF
CDR3nt: TGTGCCAGTAGTAAAGGGACTAGCGGGAGCCGGAACACCGGGGAGCTGTTTTTT
v_gene: TRBV19
abundance: once
j_gene: TRBJ2-2
d_gene: TRBD2

CDR3aa: CASSLTSGLTDTQYF
CDR3nt: TGTGCCAGCAGCTTGACGTCGGGTCTTACAGATACGCAGTATTTT
v_gene: TRBV5-6
abundance: -
j_gene: TRBJ2-3
d_gene: -

CDR3aa: CASTKGRGIDYGYTF
CDR3nt: TGTGCCAGCACCAAGGGTAGGGGGATTGACTATGGCTACACCTTC
v_gene: TRBV6-5
abundance: -
j_gene: TRBJ1-2
d_gene: -

CDR3aa: CASSLTGQALTDTQYF
CDR3nt: TGCGCCAGCAGCTTAACCGGCCAGGCCCTCACAGATACGCAGTATTTT
v_gene: TRBV5-1
abundance: -
j_gene: TRBJ2-3
d_gene: -

CDR3aa: CASSGEGLAGIGDTQYF
CDR3nt: TGTGCCAGCAGTGGCGAGGGACTAGCGGGAATCGGTGATACGCAGTATTTT
v_gene: TRBV2
abundance: -
j_gene: TRBJ2-3
d_gene: TRBD2

CDR3aa: CAWSVQGGQGGNTIYF
CDR3nt: TGTGCCTGGAGTGTACAAGGGGGCCAGGGTGGAAACACCATATATTTT
v_gene: TRBV30
abundance: few
j_gene: TRBJ1-3
d_gene: TRBD1

CDR3aa: CASVPGQPAKAFF
CDR3nt: TGTGCCAGCGTCCCCGGACAGCCGGCGAAAGCTTTCTTT
v_gene: TRBV28
abundance: -
j_gene: TRBJ1-1
d_gene: -

CDR3aa: CASSQDRGLEQYF
CDR3nt: TGTGCCAGCAGTCAGGACAGGGGGCTTGAGCAGTACTTC
v_gene: TRBV6-5
abundance: once
j_gene: TRBJ2-5
d_gene: TRBD1

CDR3aa: CASSFLGAYEQYF
CDR3nt: TGTGCCAGCAGCTTCCTGGGGGCTTACGAGCAGTACTTC
v_gene: TRBV7-8
abundance: -
j_gene: TRBJ2-7
d_gene: -

CDR3aa: CAWSRGGDYEQYF
CDR3nt: TGTGCCTGGAGTCGGGGGGGGGACTACGAGCAGTACTTC
v_gene: TRBV30
abundance: -
j_gene: TRBJ2-7
d_gene: TRBD2

CDR3aa: CASSPGTNNQPQHF
CDR3nt: TGTGCCAGCAGCCCCGGGACAAACAATCAGCCCCAGCATTTT
v_gene: TRBV7-2
abundance: once
j_gene: TRBJ1-5
d_gene: -

CDR3aa: CASSLLNYGYTF
CDR3nt: TGTGCCAGCAGTTTACTAAACTATGGCTACACCTTC
v_gene: TRBV28
abundance: -
j_gene: TRBJ1-2
d_gene: -

CDR3aa: CASSRKGAESYEQYF
CDR3nt: TGTGCCAGCAGCCGAAAAGGGGCGGAATCCTACGAGCAGTACTTC
v_gene: TRBV7-2
abundance: once
j_gene: TRBJ2-7
d_gene: -

CDR3aa: CASSTPTGANTEAFF
CDR3nt: TGTGCCAGCAGTACCCCGACAGGGGCGAACACTGAAGCTTTCTTT
v_gene: TRBV27
abundance: -
j_gene: TRBJ1-1
d_gene: TRBD1

CDR3aa: CASSTMTGRLYEQYF
CDR3nt: TGTGCCAGCAGCACTATGACAGGTCGCCTCTACGAGCAGTACTTC
v_gene: TRBV28
abundance: -
j_gene: TRBJ2-7
d_gene: -

CDR3aa: CASSIGQGALTEAFF
CDR3nt: TGCGCCAGCAGCATAGGACAGGGGGCCCTTACTGAAGCTTTCTTT
v_gene: TRBV4-3
abundance: once
j_gene: TRBJ1-1
d_gene: TRBD1

CDR3aa: CASSPLEVIGSGYTF
CDR3nt: TGTGCCAGCAGCCCCTTAGAAGTAATTGGGAGCGGCTACACCTTC
v_gene: TRBV9
abundance: -
j_gene: TRBJ1-2
d_gene: -

CDR3aa: CASRQDAYEQYF
CDR3nt: TGTGCCAGCAGACAGGACGCCTACGAGCAGTACTTC
v_gene: TRBV25-1
abundance: few
j_gene: TRBJ2-7
d_gene: -

CDR3aa: CASSIIGVTSNTEAFF
CDR3nt: TGTGCCAGTAGTATTATCGGGGTTACCTCGAACACTGAAGCTTTCTTT
v_gene: TRBV19
abundance: -
j_gene: TRBJ1-1
d_gene: -

CDR3aa: CASSFSGLLNTGELFF
CDR3nt: TGTGCCAGCAGCTTTTCGGGACTTTTGAACACCGGGGAGCTGTTTTTT
v_gene: TRBV5-4
abundance: -
j_gene: TRBJ2-2
d_gene: -

CDR3aa: CASRGDSRPSGANVLTF
CDR3nt: TGTGCCAGCAGGGGGGACAGCCGCCCCTCTGGGGCCAACGTCCTGACTTTC
v_gene: TRBV28
abundance: -
j_gene: TRBJ2-6
d_gene: TRBD1

CDR3aa: CASTKIRDSISYNEQFF
CDR3nt: TGCGCCAGCACCAAAATACGGGATTCAATATCCTACAATGAGCAGTTCTTC
v_gene: TRBV23-1
abundance: -
j_gene: TRBJ2-1
d_gene: -